This T cell receptor beta chain appears in the sequencing data of a study of blood T cell repertoires in COVID-19. Study overall: Specimens from acute and convalescent COVID-19 originated in the United States, Italy and Spain.

It was during active infection that Seattle patients were enrolled and then longitudinally followed. Trimming stripped 5 bases from V and 4 bases from J, with 15 bases between. The CDR3 is 15 residues long. CDR1 is SEHNR and CDR2 is FQNEAQ in the germline V gene (reference sequence). The authors' processing: Estimation of nucleated cell counts was performed using reference gene primer amplification. TCRdb's copy holds only in-frame clones and misses some; the assay was immunoSEQ multiplex PCR. That table gives V, J and clone size, and the DNA gave D and trimming. The sample carries a few hundred thousand clones, roughly 89% recorded once.

The origin of this receptor is a woman aged 55-70 years with COVID-19, enrolled during active disease. Source material: peripheral blood. The V gene is TRBV7-9, the J gene TRBJ2-1; D may be TRBD1 (6 bases). The CDR3 protein is CASSRPTGKYNEQFF. The CDR3 DNA reads TGTGCCAGCAGCCGGCCCACAGGGAAATACAATGAGCAGTTCTTC. Variable domain in full (rest from reference TRBV7-9 and TRBJ2-1): DTGVSQNPRHKITKRGQNVTFRCDPISEHNRLYWYRQTLGQGPEFLTYFQNEAQLEKSRLLSDRFSAERPKGSFSTLEIQRTEQGDSAMYLCASSRPTGKYNEQFFGPGTRLTVL.